Presented here are 30 T cell receptor beta chains from one specimen sequenced in a study of blood T cells in healthy people across ages. Sample-barcoded 5' priming and a J-beta primer mix drove a second PCR of about 7 to 12 cycles. TCRdb reprocessed the 5' RACE reads via MiXCR and lists one record per CDR3 protein. The table has approximately 1,700,000 distinct CDR3 sequences, roughly two fifths seen once. Sequencing was performed on blood. These receptors all come from a human donor in good health.

This clonotype has only a few counts. The genes are TRBV9 and TRBJ2-3; D not resolved. CDR1 and CDR2 from the germline V gene are SGDLS and YYNGEE. The CDR3 is 13 amino acids. Trimming left V 3 bases short and J 6 bases short, with 11 bases between. CDR3 region: CASSAFLADTQYF. In nucleotides, the CDR3 is TGTGCCAGCAGCGCCTTTCTCGCCGATACGCAGTATTTT.

CDR3 bases: TGTGCCAGCAGCCTTCAGGGGATGATGGGCAATCAGCCCCAGCATTTT. Its translation: CASSLQGMMGNQPQHF. The chain is built from TRBV4-2 and TRBJ1-5; D might be TRBD1 (6 bases). CDR1 and CDR2 (germline): LGHNA, YNFKEQ. V dropped 4 bases and J dropped 2 bases, with 15 bases sitting between them. The CDR3 spans 16 residues.

The chain carries TRBV24-1 and TRBJ2-1, with 7 bases fitting TRBD1. J lost 6 bases, V lost 4 bases, and 8 bases had no gene match. CDR1 is KGHDR, CDR2 SFDVKD, per germline. The CDR3 covers 15 residues. For the CDR3, the DNA is TGTGCCACCAGTGACAGCCAACGACAGGGCAATGAGCAGTTCTTC. Translation: CATSDSQRQGNEQFF.

This clonotype was seen only a few times. This chain links TRBV6-2 or TRBV6-3 with TRBJ2-6; no firm D call. Germline V gene sequence: CDR1 MNHEY, CDR2 SVGEGT. V was clipped by 8 bases and J by 0 bases, with 8 bases between them. The CDR3 loop spans 14 amino acids. The CDR3: CASARPSGANVLTF. The CDR3 DNA follows: TGTGCCAGCGCGCGCCCCTCTGGGGCCAACGTCCTGACTTTC.

The genes are TRBV6-6 and TRBJ2-1; 7 nucleotides match TRBD2. The trim removed 7 bases at V and 2 bases at J, leaving 8 bases unmatched. The V gene's germline CDR1 is MNHNY and CDR2 SVGAGI (reference sequence). The CDR3 runs 15 residues. CDR3 loop: CASILGGTAYNEQFF. DNA of the CDR3: TGTGCCAGCATCCTCGGGGGGACGGCCTACAATGAGCAGTTCTTC.

In this sample, this clonotype turned up a few times. The gene calls are TRBV9 and TRBJ1-2; D is uncertain. Germline-derived CDR1 and CDR2 are SGDLS and YYNGEE. V shed 0 bases and J shed 7 bases, with 10 bases lying between them. CDR3 length: 13 residues. In DNA, the CDR3 is TGTGCCAGCAGCGTAGAGGGCTTCTCTGGCTACACCTTC. Its translation: CASSVEGFSGYTF.

A few counts support this clonotype. The V call is TRBV7-9, the J call TRBJ2-1; D possibly matches TRBD1 or TRBD2 (5 bases each). CDR3 length: 17 residues. Germline loops: CDR1 SEHNR, CDR2 FQNEAQ (reference sequence). V shed 4 bases and J shed 8 bases, with 24 bases lying between them. This CDR3 is CASSSEPGPMFGDEQFF. Here the CDR3 DNA reads TGTGCCAGCAGCTCAGAACCGGGACCGATGTTTGGGGATGAGCAGTTCTTC.

The chain employs TRBV5-1 and TRBJ2-6; perhaps TRBD2 as D (7 bases). This CDR3 region has 14 residues. The germline gives CDR1 SGHRS, CDR2 YFSETQ. V was cut by 9 bases and J by 4 bases, with 14 bases left in between. The CDR3 region has the DNA TGCGCCACCATGGGGGGGGCAGGGGCCAACGTCCTGACTTTC. This sequence encodes CATMGGAGANVLTF.

At least ten counts were recorded for this clonotype. The genes are TRBV2 and TRBJ2-7; 11 bases line up with TRBD2. The junction had 8 bases not matched to a gene; V was cut back by 4 bases and J by 6 bases. CDR3 length: 15 residues. The V gene's germline CDR1 is SNHLY and CDR2 FYNNEI. The CDR3 DNA is TGTGCCAGCAGTGGTAGCGGGGGGGCGTTCGGCGAGCAGTACTTC. Encoded protein: CASSGSGGAFGEQYF.

The J gene is TRBJ1-5, the V gene TRBV6-5; D possibly corresponds to TRBD1 (5 bases). With 2 bases removed from V and 0 bases from J, the gap between germline ends came to 8 bases. The germline V gene has CDR1 MNHEY and CDR2 SVGAGI. The CDR3 totals 15 residues. For the CDR3, the DNA is TGTGCCAGCAGTTACAGGGGCTATAGCAATCAGCCCCAGCATTTT. This codes for CASSYRGYSNQPQHF.

The chain is built from TRBV7-6 and TRBJ1-2; 10 bases line up with TRBD1. Germline CDR1 is SGHVS and CDR2 is FNYEAQ. V gave up 5 bases and J gave up 2 bases; unmatched junction bases: 11. The CDR3 covers 17 residues. The CDR3 DNA reads as TGTGCCAGCAGCCCAAGAGACTTGGGACAGGGGAACTATGGCTACACCTTC. Protein sequence: CASSPRDLGQGNYGYTF.

This rearrangement joins TRBV6-5 to TRBJ2-4; D call uncertain. TRBJ2-7 explains the end of the DNA better; the J call may be wrong. The CDR3 is 13 residues long. Per the germline V gene, CDR1 is MNHEY and CDR2 is SVGAGI. The DNA of the CDR3 is TGTGCCACCTCCAGGATGAGCTCCTACGAGCAGTACTTC. It specifies CATSRMSSYEQYF.

The sample holds a few counts of this clonotype. J is TRBJ2-5 and V is TRBV20-1; 7 bases agree with TRBD1. With V trimmed by 6 bases and J by 3 bases, 4 bases remained unmatched. The germline V gene encodes CDR1 DFQATT and CDR2 SNEGSKA (reference sequence). The CDR3 is made up of 12 amino acids. CDR3 protein: CSARGGEETQYF. CDR3 in DNA: TGCAGTGCCCGAGGGGGCGAAGAGACCCAGTACTTC.

This chain joins TRBV28 and TRBJ2-1; tentatively, D is TRBD1 (6 bases). CDR1 and CDR2 (germline): MDHEN, SYDVKM. The length of the CDR3 is 12 residues. Trimming stripped 8 bases from V and 9 bases from J, with 14 bases between. The CDR3 spells CASQGPAGEQFF. The CDR3 DNA reads TGTGCCAGCCAGGGGCCGGCGGGTGAGCAGTTCTTC.

This clonotype came up a few times. The V gene is TRBV6-6, the J gene TRBJ2-4, with 7 bases lining up with TRBD1. The CDR3 has 14 amino acids. Germline assignment: CDR1 MNHNY and CDR2 SVGAGI (reference sequence). Trimming took 6 bases from V and 5 from J; bases not matched to a gene: 7. CDR3 DNA sequence: TGTGCCAGCAGAGATACAGGGGCTGAAAACATTCAGTACTTC. Translation gives CASRDTGAENIQYF.

This clonotype was seen more than once but under ten times. It may be a read error: a sequence one base away is much more abundant. The chain is built from TRBV5-5 and TRBJ2-1, with a tentative D call TRBD2 (5 bases). The CDR3 spans 13 residues. Germline lookup yields CDR1 SGHKS and CDR2 YYEKEE (reference sequence). CDR3 nucleotides: TGTGCCGGCAGCGCCGCTGGGAGCAATGAGCAGTTCTTC. As protein: CAGSAAGSNEQFF.

This clonotype has a count of ten or more. This sequence joins TRBV12-3 or TRBV12-4 and TRBJ2-1; no reliable D call. The length of the CDR3 is 13 residues. V dropped 3 bases and J dropped 4 bases, with 7 bases sitting between them. CDR3 nucleotide sequence: TGTGCCAGCAGTTTTTCTAGGTACAATGAGCAGTTCTTC. This sequence encodes CASSFSRYNEQFF.

The genes are TRBV11-3 and TRBJ2-3, with 7 bases that match TRBD1. CDR1 is SGHNT and CDR2 is YENEEA in the germline V gene. The CDR3 runs to 14 residues. Losses at the gene ends were 4 bases for V and 0 bases for J; bases not matched to a gene: 1. This CDR3 is CASSWGQSTDTQYF. In DNA, the CDR3 is TGTGCCAGCAGCTGGGGACAGAGCACAGATACGCAGTATTTT. The variable domain in full, with the rest retrieved from reference TRBV11-3 and TRBJ2-3, is EAGVVQSPRYKIIEKKQPVAFWCNPISGHNTLYWYLQNLGQGPELLIRYENEEAVDDSQLPKDRFSAERLKGVDSTLKIQPAELGDSAVYLCASSWGQSTDTQYFGPGTRLTVL.

V is TRBV20-1 and J is TRBJ2-3, with 12 positions matching TRBD2. Unmatched junction bases numbered 6, after V lost 6 bases and J lost 5 bases. This CDR3 contains 14 residues. From germline, CDR1 is DFQATT and CDR2 SNEGSKA (reference sequence). The CDR3 DNA reads TGCAGTGCAGCTAGCGGGGGGGCCGGAGATACGCAGTATTTT. Residues: CSAASGGAGDTQYF.

The V gene is TRBV3-1, the J gene TRBJ1-1; maybe TRBD1 (5 bases). This CDR3 spans 15 amino acids. The V and J ends lost 3 bases and 3 bases respectively, with 14 bases between them. CDR1 LGHDT and CDR2 YNNKEL come from the germline V gene (reference sequence). The CDR3: CASSHPEGSDTEAFF. CDR3 bases: TGTGCCAGCAGCCACCCTGAGGGGTCGGACACTGAAGCTTTCTTT. The whole variable domain, remainder taken from reference TRBV3-1 and TRBJ1-1, is DTAVSQTPKYLVTQMGNDKSIKCEQNLGHDTMYWYKQDSKKFLKIMFSYNNKELIINETVPNRFSPKSPDKAHLNLHINSLELGDSAVYFCASSHPEGSDTEAFFGQGTRLTVV.

This clonotype turned up a few times. The V gene is TRBV5-1, the J gene TRBJ1-1; 7 bases are shared with TRBD1. CDR1 and CDR2 (germline): SGHRS, YFSETQ. The V and J ends lost 2 bases and 8 bases, in that order; junction bases with no gene match: 9. The CDR3 has 14 amino acids. This CDR3 is CASSFGTGQTEAFF. In DNA, the CDR3 is TGCGCCAGCAGCTTTGGTACGGGACAGACCGAAGCTTTCTTT.

Of note for this clonotype: One end of the junction varies from germline; a read error may be responsible. The chain recombines TRBV7-7 with TRBJ2-5; tentative D call: TRBD2 (5 bases). The CDR3 covers 15 residues. CDR1 and CDR2 (germline): SSHAT, FNYEAQ (reference sequence). This CDR3 reads CASSLSAGLGETQYF. The DNA of the CDR3 is TGTGCTAGCAGCTTATCTGCGGGCTTAGGGGAGACCCAGTACTTC.

The table lists this clonotype with many counts. The chain joins TRBV7-9 to TRBJ2-1; 9 bases are shared with TRBD2. The germline V gene encodes CDR1 SEHNR and CDR2 FQNEAQ (reference sequence). The CDR3 is 15 residues long. V lost 3 bases, J lost 4 bases, and 4 bases stayed unmatched. This CDR3 reads CASSFSGGGYNEQFF. CDR3 sequence (DNA): TGTGCCAGCAGCTTTAGCGGGGGAGGGTACAATGAGCAGTTCTTC.

The chain carries TRBV4-3 and TRBJ2-3, with 9 bases identical to TRBD2. CDR1 is LGHNA and CDR2 is YSLEER in the germline V gene. Unmatched junction bases numbered 3, after V lost 1 base and J lost 4 bases. The CDR3 sequence is 15 residues long. CDR3 sequence reads: CASSQGLAAPDTQYF. The CDR3 DNA sequence: TGCGCCAGCAGCCAAGGACTAGCGGCGCCAGATACGCAGTATTTT.

The chain couples TRBV12-5 to TRBJ1-5; unclear D gene. There are 15 residues in the CDR3. The germline V gene encodes CDR1 LGHNT and CDR2 FRNRAP. V lost 2 bases, J lost 6 bases, and 14 bases lay in between. CDR3 DNA: TGTGCTAGTGGTTTGTCTACCCCCCGCGGTCAGCCCCAGCATTTT. Protein product: CASGLSTPRGQPQHF.

This clonotype appeared a few times. The V gene is TRBV15, the J gene TRBJ2-3; 7 bases match TRBD1. The CDR3 is 15 residues long. Germline CDR1 is LNHNV and CDR2 is YYDKDF (reference sequence). Trimming at V came to 2 bases and at J to 4 bases, leaving 6 bases not matched to a gene. The CDR3 reads CATSRMKGAADTQYF. Here the CDR3 DNA reads TGTGCCACCAGCAGAATGAAGGGGGCGGCAGATACGCAGTATTTT.

The chain employs TRBV7-2 and TRBJ1-5, with 9 bases lining up with TRBD1. The germline V gene has CDR1 SGHTA and CDR2 FQGNSA. With 6 bases clipped from V and 1 base from J, the junction kept 4 bases outside the gene matches. The CDR3 spans 15 residues. The CDR3 DNA is TGTGCCAGCAGATCCGGGACAGGGAGCAATCAGCCCCAGCATTTT. Protein: CASRSGTGSNQPQHF.

To note about this clonotype: Being one base from a much bigger clone, this may be a read error. The chain is built from TRBV19 and TRBJ2-1; D is perhaps TRBD1 (5 bases). The CDR3 length is 16 residues. In germline, CDR1 is LNHDA, CDR2 SQIVND (reference sequence). The CDR3 DNA sequence: TGTGCCAGTAGTATGTTGGGGCGTTACTCCCACAATGAGCAGTTCTTC. Amino acid sequence: CASSMLGRYSHNEQFF.

This clonotype appeared a few times. The rearrangement joins TRBV12-3 or TRBV12-4 to TRBJ2-5; D gene unclear. The CDR3 loop spans 13 amino acids. V was cut by 4 bases and J by 2 bases, with 8 bases left in between. The CDR3 loop reads CASSSQLQETQYF. CDR3 in DNA: TGTGCCAGCAGTTCTCAGTTACAAGAGACCCAGTACTTC.

The chain's CDR3 is CASRDSDSPRQPQHF. The CDR3 nucleotides are TGTGCCAGCAGGGACTCGGACAGTCCCAGGCAGCCCCAGCATTTT. The chain joins TRBV12-3 or TRBV12-4 to TRBJ1-5; D is perhaps TRBD1 (6 bases). This CDR3 has 15 residues. Trimming left V 6 bases short and J 7 bases short, with 19 bases between.